This is a list of T cell receptor beta chains from one sample in a study of CD8 T cells in Susac syndrome. Using its own MiXCR run on the immunoSEQ multiplex PCR reads, TCRdb lists one record per CDR3 protein. Of some 110,000 distinct CDR3 sequences listed, over 90% are singletons. The sample taken for sequencing was CD4+ T cells from PBMCs. Every receptor here comes from a human donor with Susac syndrome. The CDR3 runs from the conserved cysteine through the conserved F or W. Each record gives: J gene, clone size, V gene, D gene, CDR3 protein, CDR3 DNA. A D gene is named only where the DNA matches it firmly. Part of the rows lack a size; the others show once, few, many or a class for expanded clones.

j_call: TRBJ1-1
clone_size: -
v_call: TRBV10-3
d_call: TRBD1
cdr3_aa: CAIRIGQGKAFF
cdr3_nt: TGTGCCATCAGGATTGGACAGGGGAAAGCTTTCTTT

j_call: TRBJ1-5
clone_size: -
v_call: TRBV3-1
d_call: -
cdr3_aa: CASSRSGPPNQPQHF
cdr3_nt: TGTGCCAGCAGCCGGTCAGGACCACCGAATCAGCCCCAGCATTTT

j_call: TRBJ2-3
clone_size: once
v_call: TRBV20-1
d_call: -
cdr3_aa: CSALMEQTDTQYF
cdr3_nt: TGCAGTGCCCTTATGGAGCAGACAGATACGCAGTATTTT

j_call: TRBJ2-1
clone_size: once
v_call: TRBV29-1
d_call: TRBD1
cdr3_aa: CSVGQGSNEQFF
cdr3_nt: TGCAGCGTGGGACAGGGGTCCAATGAGCAGTTCTTC

j_call: TRBJ2-1
clone_size: few
v_call: TRBV14
d_call: -
cdr3_aa: CASSQGGPSYNEQFF
cdr3_nt: TGTGCCAGCAGCCAAGGCGGTCCCTCCTACAATGAGCAGTTCTTC

j_call: TRBJ2-6
clone_size: -
v_call: TRBV7-2
d_call: TRBD1
cdr3_aa: CASSFGTGGQGANVLTF
cdr3_nt: TGTGCCAGCAGCTTTGGGACAGGGGGCCAAGGGGCCAACGTCCTGACTTTC

j_call: TRBJ1-2
clone_size: -
v_call: TRBV20-1
d_call: TRBD1
cdr3_aa: CSVQGALYGYTF
cdr3_nt: TGCAGTGTCCAGGGGGCCCTCTATGGCTACACCTTC

j_call: TRBJ2-1
clone_size: -
v_call: TRBV6-2/TRBV6-3
d_call: -
cdr3_aa: CASSRQGLNNEQFF
cdr3_nt: TGTGCCAGCAGTAGACAGGGACTTAACAATGAGCAGTTCTTC

j_call: TRBJ2-1
clone_size: -
v_call: TRBV12-3/TRBV12-4
d_call: TRBD1
cdr3_aa: CASSLEQGSPYNEQFF
cdr3_nt: TGTGCCAGCAGTTTAGAACAGGGGAGCCCCTACAATGAGCAGTTCTTC

j_call: TRBJ2-3
clone_size: -
v_call: TRBV4-3
d_call: -
cdr3_aa: CASSQGRADTQYF
cdr3_nt: TGCGCCAGCAGCCAAGGAAGAGCAGATACGCAGTATTTT

j_call: TRBJ2-1
clone_size: -
v_call: TRBV7-9
d_call: TRBD1
cdr3_aa: CASSFETGGYNEQFF
cdr3_nt: TGTGCCAGCAGCTTTGAGACAGGGGGCTACAATGAGCAGTTCTTC